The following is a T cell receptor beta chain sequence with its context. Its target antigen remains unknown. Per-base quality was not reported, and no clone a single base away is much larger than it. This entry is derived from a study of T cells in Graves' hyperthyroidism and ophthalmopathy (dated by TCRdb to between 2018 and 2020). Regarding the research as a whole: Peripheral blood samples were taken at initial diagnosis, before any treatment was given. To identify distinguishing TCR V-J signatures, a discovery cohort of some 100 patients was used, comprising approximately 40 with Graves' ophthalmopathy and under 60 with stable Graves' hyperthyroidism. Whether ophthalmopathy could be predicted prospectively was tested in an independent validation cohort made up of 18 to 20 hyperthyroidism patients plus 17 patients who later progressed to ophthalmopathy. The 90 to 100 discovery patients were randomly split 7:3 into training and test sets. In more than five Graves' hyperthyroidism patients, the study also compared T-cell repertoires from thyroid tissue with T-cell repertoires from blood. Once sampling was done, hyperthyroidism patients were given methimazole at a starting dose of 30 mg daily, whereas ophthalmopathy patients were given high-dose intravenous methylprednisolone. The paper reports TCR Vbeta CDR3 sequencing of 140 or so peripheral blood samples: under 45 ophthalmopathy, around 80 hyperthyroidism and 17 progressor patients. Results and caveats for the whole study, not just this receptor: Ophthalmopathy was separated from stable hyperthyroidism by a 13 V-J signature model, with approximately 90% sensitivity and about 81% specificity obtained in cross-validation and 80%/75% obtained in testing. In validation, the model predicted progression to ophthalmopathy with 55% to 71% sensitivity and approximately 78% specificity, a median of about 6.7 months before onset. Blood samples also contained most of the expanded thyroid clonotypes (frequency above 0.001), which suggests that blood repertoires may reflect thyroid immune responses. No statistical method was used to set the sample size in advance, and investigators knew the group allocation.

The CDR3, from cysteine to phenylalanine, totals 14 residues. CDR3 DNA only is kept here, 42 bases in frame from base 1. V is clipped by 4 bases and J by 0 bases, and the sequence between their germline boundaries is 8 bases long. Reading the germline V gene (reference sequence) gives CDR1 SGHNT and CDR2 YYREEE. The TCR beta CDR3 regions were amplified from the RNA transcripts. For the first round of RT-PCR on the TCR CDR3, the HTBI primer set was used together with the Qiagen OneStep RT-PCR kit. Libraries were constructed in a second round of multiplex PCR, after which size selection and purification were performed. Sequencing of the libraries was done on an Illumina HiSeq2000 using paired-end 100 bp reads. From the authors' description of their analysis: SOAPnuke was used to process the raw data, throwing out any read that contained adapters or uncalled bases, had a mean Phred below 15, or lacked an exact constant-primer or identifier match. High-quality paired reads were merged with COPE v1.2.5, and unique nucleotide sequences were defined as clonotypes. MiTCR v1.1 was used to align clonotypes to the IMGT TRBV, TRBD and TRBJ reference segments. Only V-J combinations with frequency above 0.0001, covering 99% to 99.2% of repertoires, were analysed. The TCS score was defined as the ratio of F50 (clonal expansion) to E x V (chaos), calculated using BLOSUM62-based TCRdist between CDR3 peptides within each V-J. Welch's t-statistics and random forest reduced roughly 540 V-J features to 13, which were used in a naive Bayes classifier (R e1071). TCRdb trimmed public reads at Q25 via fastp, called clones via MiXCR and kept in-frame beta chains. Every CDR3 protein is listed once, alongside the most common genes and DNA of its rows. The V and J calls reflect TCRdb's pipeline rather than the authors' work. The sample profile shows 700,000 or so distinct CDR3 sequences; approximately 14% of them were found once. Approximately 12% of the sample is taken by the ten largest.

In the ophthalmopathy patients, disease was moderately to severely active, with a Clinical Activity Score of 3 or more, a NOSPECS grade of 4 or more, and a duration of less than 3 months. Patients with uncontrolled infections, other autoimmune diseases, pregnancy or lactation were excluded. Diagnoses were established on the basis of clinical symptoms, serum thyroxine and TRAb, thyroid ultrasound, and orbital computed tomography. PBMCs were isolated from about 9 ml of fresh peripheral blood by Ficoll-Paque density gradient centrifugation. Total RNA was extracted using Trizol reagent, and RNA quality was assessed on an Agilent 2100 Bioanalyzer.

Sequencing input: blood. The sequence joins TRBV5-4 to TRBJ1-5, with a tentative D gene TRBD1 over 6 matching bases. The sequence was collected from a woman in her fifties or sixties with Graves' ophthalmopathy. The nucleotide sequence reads TGTGCCAGCAGCCGACAGGATAGCAATCAGCCCCAGCATTTT. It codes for CASSRQDSNQPQHF. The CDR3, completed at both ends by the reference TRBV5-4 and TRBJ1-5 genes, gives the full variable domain ETGVTQSPTHLIKTRGQQVTLRCSSQSGHNTVSWYQQALGQGPQFIFQYYREEENGRGNFPPRFSGLQFPNYSSELNVNALELDDSALYLCASSRQDSNQPQHFGDGTRLSIL.